The 22 T cell receptor beta chains below were found in one sample sequenced in a study of CD8+ T cells in alopecia areata. The authors extracted RNA and reverse transcribed it into cDNA as the sequencing template. Produced via immunoSEQ multiplex PCR; TCRdb's table is partial and in-frame only. The table lists 150,000 to 200,000 clones, roughly 66% of them singletons. The sample consisted of CD8+ T cells sorted from blood, taken at week 0. The receptors stem from a human donor with alopecia areata.

The chain uses TRBV30 and TRBJ2-1; no clear D. Between the trimmed V and J ends, which lost 3 bases and 7 bases, there was a span of 7 bases. In germline, CDR1 is GTSNPN, CDR2 SVGIG (reference sequence). This CDR3 comprises 11 residues. CDR3 loop: CAWREGNEQFF. CDR3 sequence (DNA): TGTGCCTGGAGGGAAGGGAATGAGCAGTTCTTC. The full variable domain, completed using reference TRBV30 and TRBJ2-1, is SQTIHQWPATLVQPVGSPLSLECTVEGTSNPNLYWYRQAAGRGLQLLFYSVGIGQISSEVPQNLSASRPQDRQFILSSKKLLLSDSGFYLCAWREGNEQFFGPGTRLTVL.

The rearrangement links TRBV7-9 to TRBJ1-2; possible D gene TRBD1, 6 bases. The CDR3 spans 13 residues. Trimming cost V 2 bases and J 6 bases, with 10 bases left between them. CDR1 is SEHNR and CDR2 is FQNEAQ in the germline V gene (reference sequence). CDR3 in amino acids: CASSLTTGNGYTF. The DNA of the CDR3 is TGTGCCAGCAGCTTAACTACAGGGAATGGCTACACCTTC.

A remark on this clone: Other nucleotide sequences from this sample produce the same CDR3. This chain uses TRBV29-1 with TRBJ1-2; no definite D call. CDR1 and CDR2 (germline): SQVTM, ANQGSEA. The CDR3 totals 11 residues. V gave up 1 base and J gave up 8 bases, with 8 bases separating them. The CDR3 DNA reads TGCAGCGTTGAAGGGGCCCTGGGCTACACCTTC. Translation gives CSVEGALGYTF.

This clone was recorded a few times. The V call is TRBV11-3, the J call TRBJ2-7; D gene uncertain. The CDR3 runs 12 residues. Trimming left V 4 bases short and J 5 bases short, with 9 bases between. Germline V gene sequence: CDR1 SGHNT, CDR2 YENEEA. CDR3 amino acids: CASSSWKDEQYF. The DNA for the CDR3 is TGTGCCAGCAGCTCCTGGAAGGACGAGCAGTACTTC.

The chain couples TRBV25-1 to TRBJ2-3, with D unclear. Trimming removed 1 base at V and 5 bases at J, with 4 bases between. Germline assignment: CDR1 MGHDK and CDR2 SYGVNS. The CDR3 covers 12 residues. The CDR3 DNA reads as TGTGCCAGCAGTGAATTTAGAGATACGCAGTATTTT. Translated: CASSEFRDTQYF.

V and J are TRBV4-1 and TRBJ2-7; D may be TRBD1 (6 bases). The germline V gene has CDR1 MGHRA and CDR2 YSYEKL. Trimming removed 1 base from V and 0 bases from J, with 13 bases in between. This CDR3 contains 16 residues. In nucleotides, the CDR3 is TGCGCCAGCAGCCAAGCTGCTGACAGGTTCTCCTACGAGCAGTACTTC. Translation: CASSQAADRFSYEQYF.

Worth noting for this clone: This sample includes further DNA sequences coding for the same CDR3. The chain joins TRBV11-2 to TRBJ2-1; no definite D call. Trimming took off 1 base at V and 6 bases at J, with 1 base between the two ends. Germline V gene lookup returns CDR1 SGHAT and CDR2 FQNNGV. The CDR3 length is 11 residues. The CDR3 region is CASSLGNEQFF. Written as DNA, the CDR3 is TGTGCCAGCAGCTTAGGCAATGAGCAGTTCTTC.

This clone was counted between two and nine times. This chain uses TRBV5-6 with TRBJ2-4, with D unclear. V dropped 3 bases and J dropped 0 bases, with 10 bases sitting between them. Per the germline V gene, CDR1 is SGHDT and CDR2 is YYEEEE. This CDR3 region has 15 residues. The CDR3 loop reads CASSSATVAKNIQYF. DNA for the CDR3: TGTGCCAGCAGCTCTGCGACTGTAGCCAAAAACATTCAGTACTTC.

The chain combines TRBV11-2 with TRBJ2-1; 7 bases align to TRBD2. CDR3 size: 11 residues. Germline CDR1 and CDR2: SGHAT and FQNNGV. Losses at the gene ends were 5 bases for V and 9 bases for J; bases not matched to a gene: 1. The CDR3 region is CASSIAGEQFF. The CDR3 DNA sequence: TGTGCCAGCAGCATAGCGGGTGAGCAGTTCTTC.

The chain has TRBV19 and TRBJ1-6, with a possible D match to TRBD1 (6 bases). This CDR3 has 13 residues. The ends were cut back, 5 bases at V and 5 bases at J, with 7 bases in the middle. The germline V gene has CDR1 LNHDA and CDR2 SQIVND (reference sequence). This CDR3 reads CASSYRDNSPLHF. CDR3 bases: TGTGCCAGTAGTTACAGGGATAATTCACCCCTCCACTTT.

V usage is TRBV2 and J usage is TRBJ2-1; TRBD2 agrees at 12 bases. The CDR3 totals 15 residues. The V and J ends lost 2 bases and 9 bases, in that order; junction bases with no gene match: 5. The germline V gene encodes CDR1 SNHLY and CDR2 FYNNEI. The CDR3 sequence: CASSERLAGDGEQFF. The CDR3 DNA follows: TGTGCCAGCAGTGAAAGACTAGCGGGGGACGGTGAGCAGTTCTTC.

V and J are TRBV6-6 and TRBJ1-1; 9 bases are shared with TRBD1. This CDR3 region has 11 residues. After removal of 6 bases from V and 10 bases from J, the junction contained 3 bases not matched to a gene. Per germline, CDR1 MNHNY and CDR2 SVGAGI (reference sequence). The CDR3 region has the DNA TGTGCCAGCAGCGAGACAGGGGGAGCTTTCTTT. Amino acid sequence: CASSETGGAFF.

The chain is built from TRBV27 and TRBJ2-6, with D uncertain. Trimming left V 0 bases short and J 1 base short, with 10 bases between. Germline assignment: CDR1 MNHEY and CDR2 SMNVEV (reference sequence). This CDR3 is 17 amino acids long. Here the CDR3 reads CASSLSYSSSGANVLTF. The CDR3 DNA is TGTGCCAGCAGTTTATCGTATTCCTCTTCTGGGGCCAACGTCCTGACTTTC.

The rearrangement uses TRBV2 and TRBJ1-3, with a possible D match to TRBD1 (5 bases). With 8 bases removed from V and 3 bases from J, the gap between germline ends came to 14 bases. This CDR3 contains 14 residues. Germline CDR1 reads SNHLY; CDR2 reads FYNNEI. As DNA, the CDR3 is TGTGCCAGCTCCGCTCCAGGGAATGGAAACACCATATATTTT. This gives the protein CASSAPGNGNTIYF.

V gene TRBV12-5 combines with J gene TRBJ1-1; unclear D gene. V gave up 0 bases and J gave up 3 bases, with 17 bases separating them. CDR1 and CDR2 from the germline V gene are LGHNT and FRNRAP. The CDR3 consists of 17 residues. This CDR3 is CASGLVSGGPPDTEAFF. The CDR3, as DNA: TGTGCTAGTGGTTTGGTAAGCGGTGGGCCCCCAGACACTGAAGCTTTCTTT.

Of note for this clone: Other nucleotide sequences from this sample produce the same CDR3. The rearrangement links TRBV5-1 to TRBJ2-7; D not certain. The CDR3 totals 12 residues. V lost 1 base and J lost 1, with 3 bases in between. In germline, CDR1 is SGHRS, CDR2 YFSETQ. CDR3 in amino acids: CASSLPSYEQYF. The DNA of the CDR3 is TGCGCCAGCAGCTTGCCGTCCTACGAGCAGTACTTC.

The V and J genes are TRBV12-5 and TRBJ1-5; 10 positions agree with TRBD1. Germline V gives CDR1 LGHNT, CDR2 FRNRAP. The CDR3 extends over 15 amino acids. J gave up 4 bases and V 4 bases, and 4 bases lay outside the gene matches. The chain's CDR3 is CASGSPGQGNQPQHF. CDR3 coding DNA: TGTGCTAGTGGTTCCCCGGGACAGGGGAATCAGCCCCAGCATTTT.

This clone was detected a few times. The rearrangement links TRBV6-6 to TRBJ2-5; weak D call: TRBD2 (5 bases). The CDR3 covers 15 residues. The ends were cut back, 0 bases at V and 7 bases at J, with 15 bases in the middle. Germline-derived CDR1 and CDR2 are MNHNY and SVGAGI (reference sequence). The CDR3, as DNA: TGTGCCAGCAGTTACTCGAAGGACTGGATAGGGACCCAGTACTTC. Its translation is CASSYSKDWIGTQYF.

V is TRBV13 and J is TRBJ2-3, with D possibly being TRBD2 (5 bases). This CDR3 contains 14 residues. Germline V gene sequence: CDR1 PRHDT, CDR2 FYEKMQ (reference sequence). V was shortened by 5 bases and J by 4 bases, with 13 bases between the two germline ends. The CDR3 protein is CASSPGPGSDTQYF. Written as DNA, the CDR3 is TGTGCCAGCAGCCCCGGCCCGGGATCAGATACGCAGTATTTT.

This clone was detected a few times. The J gene is TRBJ2-3, the V gene TRBV12-5; 10 bases match TRBD1. The V gene end was trimmed by 2 bases and the J gene end by 4 bases; junction bases not matched to a gene: 9. Germline V lookup: CDR1 LGHNT, CDR2 FRNRAP. This CDR3 comprises 17 residues. The CDR3 protein is CASGLKGTGVIPDTQYF. The CDR3, as DNA: TGTGCTAGTGGTTTGAAGGGGACAGGGGTGATTCCAGATACGCAGTATTTT. Complete variable domain (other parts from reference TRBV12-5 and TRBJ2-3): DARVTQTPRHKVTEMGQEVTMRCQPILGHNTVFWYRQTMMQGLELLAYFRNRAPLDDSGMPKDRFSAEMPDATLATLKIQPSEPRDSAVYFCASGLKGTGVIPDTQYFGPGTRLTVL.

V usage is TRBV13 and J usage is TRBJ2-1; 7 bases map to TRBD1. The length of the CDR3 is 16 residues. Germline CDR1 PRHDT, CDR2 FYEKMQ (reference sequence). Losses at the gene ends were 4 bases for V and 4 bases for J; bases not matched to a gene: 10. This chain's CDR3 is CASSSTPGQKYNEQFF. CDR3 nucleotides: TGTGCCAGCAGCTCGACCCCGGGACAGAAGTACAATGAGCAGTTCTTC.

This clone was counted between two and nine times. V usage is TRBV29-1 and J usage is TRBJ2-7; D remains ambiguous. The ends were cut back, 3 bases at V and 6 bases at J, with 12 bases in the middle. There are 12 residues in the CDR3. From germline, CDR1 is SQVTM and CDR2 ANQGSEA. In nucleotides, the CDR3 is TGCAGCGTTGATATAGGTAGTGGCGAGCAGTACTTC. Its protein is CSVDIGSGEQYF.